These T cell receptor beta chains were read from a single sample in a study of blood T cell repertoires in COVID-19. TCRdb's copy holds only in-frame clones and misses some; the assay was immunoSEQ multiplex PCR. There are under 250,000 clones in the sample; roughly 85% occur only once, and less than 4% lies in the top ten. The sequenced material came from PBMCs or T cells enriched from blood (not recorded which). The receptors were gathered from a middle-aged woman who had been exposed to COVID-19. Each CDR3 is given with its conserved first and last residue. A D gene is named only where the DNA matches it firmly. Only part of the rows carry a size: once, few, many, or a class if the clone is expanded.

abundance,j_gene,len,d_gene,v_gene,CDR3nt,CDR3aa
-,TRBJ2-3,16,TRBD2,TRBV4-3,TGCGCCAGCAGCCAAGGGGCAGGCGGGGGGACAGATACGCAGTATTTT,CASSQGAGGGTDTQYF
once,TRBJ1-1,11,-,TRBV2,TGTGCCAGCATCAGGAACACTGAAGCTTTCTTT,CASIRNTEAFF
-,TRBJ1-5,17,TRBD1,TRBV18,TGTGCCAGCTCACCACAATTGGTCGGACAGGGGAATCAGCCCCAGCATTTT,CASSPQLVGQGNQPQHF
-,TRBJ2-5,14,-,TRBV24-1,TGTGCCACCAGTGACACGACAGCCCAAGAGACCCAGTACTTC,CATSDTTAQETQYF
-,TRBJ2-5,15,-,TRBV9,TGTGCCAGCAGCGTAGGGAAGGGGCTGACGGAGACCCAGTACTTC,CASSVGKGLTETQYF
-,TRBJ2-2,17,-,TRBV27,TGTGCCAGCACCGAACTTCGTAGAATCGCGGGGACCGGGGAGCTGTTTTTT,CASTELRRIAGTGELFF
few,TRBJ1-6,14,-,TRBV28,TGTGCCAGCAGTTTCAGCGCGAATAATTCACCCCTCCACTTT,CASSFSANNSPLHF
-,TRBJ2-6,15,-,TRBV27,TGTGCCAGCAGAAAAGGGGTGACTGGGGCCAACGTCCTGACTTTC,CASRKGVTGANVLTF
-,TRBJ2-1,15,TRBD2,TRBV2,TGTGCCAGCAGTGAGAGGGCGGGGGGGATGAATGAGCAGTTCTTC,CASSERAGGMNEQFF
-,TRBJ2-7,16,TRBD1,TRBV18,TGTGCCAGCTCCCCCGGACAGGGGGCGCAGTATTACGAGCAGTACTTC,CASSPGQGAQYYEQYF
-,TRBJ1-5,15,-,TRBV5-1,TGCGCCAGCAGCTTGGCCGGGGAGGGCAATCAGCCCCAGCATTTT,CASSLAGEGNQPQHF
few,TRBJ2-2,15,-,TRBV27,TGTGCCAGCAGGAAGACCCAGGGAAACACCGGGGAGCTGTTTTTT,CASRKTQGNTGELFF
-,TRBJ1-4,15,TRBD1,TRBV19,TGTGCCAGTAGTATCCGCACAGGGGGTAATGAAAAACTGTTTTTT,CASSIRTGGNEKLFF
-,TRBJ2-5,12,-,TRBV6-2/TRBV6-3,TGTGCCAGCAGTTACCAACGGGAGACCCAGTACTTC,CASSYQRETQYF
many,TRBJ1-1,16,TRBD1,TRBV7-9,TGTGCCAGCAGCTTAAACGGACAGGGAATGAACACTGAAGCTTTCTTT,CASSLNGQGMNTEAFF
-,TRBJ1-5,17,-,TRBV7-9,TGTGCCAGCAGCTTCTCTTCAGGGCTTAATAGCAATCAGCCCCAGCATTTT,CASSFSSGLNSNQPQHF